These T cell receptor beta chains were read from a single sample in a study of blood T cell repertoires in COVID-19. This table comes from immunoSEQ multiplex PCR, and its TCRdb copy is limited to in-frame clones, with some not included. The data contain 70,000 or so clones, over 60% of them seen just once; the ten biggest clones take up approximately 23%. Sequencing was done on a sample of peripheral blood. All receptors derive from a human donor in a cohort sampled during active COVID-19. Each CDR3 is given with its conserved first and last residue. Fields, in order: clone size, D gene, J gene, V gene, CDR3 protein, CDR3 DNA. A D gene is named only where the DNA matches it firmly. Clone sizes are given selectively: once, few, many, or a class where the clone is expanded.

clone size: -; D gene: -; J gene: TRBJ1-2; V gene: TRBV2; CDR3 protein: CASSDNQGSYGYTF; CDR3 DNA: TGTGCCAGCAGTGACAACCAGGGGTCCTATGGCTACACCTTC
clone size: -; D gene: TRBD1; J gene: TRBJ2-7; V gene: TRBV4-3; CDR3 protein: CASSQGRDSSYEQYF; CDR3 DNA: TGCGCCAGCAGCCAAGGCAGGGACAGCTCCTACGAGCAGTACTTC
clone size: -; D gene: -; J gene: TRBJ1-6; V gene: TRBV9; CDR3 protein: CASSVDRPGVTNSPLHF; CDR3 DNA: TGTGCCAGCAGCGTAGATCGCCCAGGGGTGACGAATTCACCCCTCCACTTT
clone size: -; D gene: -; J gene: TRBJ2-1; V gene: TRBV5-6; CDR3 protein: CASSFAYNEQFF; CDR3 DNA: TGTGCCAGCAGCTTCGCCTACAATGAGCAGTTCTTC
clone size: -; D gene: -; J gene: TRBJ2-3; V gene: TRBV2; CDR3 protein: CASTIESGGIQYF; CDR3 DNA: TGTGCCAGCACCATCGAGTCAGGGGGGATACAGTATTTT
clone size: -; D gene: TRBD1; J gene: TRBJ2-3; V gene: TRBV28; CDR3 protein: CASSATGTGVSFSTDTQYF; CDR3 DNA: TGTGCCAGCAGTGCAACCGGGACAGGGGTGTCCTTTAGCACAGATACGCAGTATTTT
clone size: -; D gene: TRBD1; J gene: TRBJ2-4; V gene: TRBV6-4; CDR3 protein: CASSPGTVGNIQYF; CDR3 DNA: TGTGCCAGCAGTCCCGGGACAGTGGGAAACATTCAGTACTTC
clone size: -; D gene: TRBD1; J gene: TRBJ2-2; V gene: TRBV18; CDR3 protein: CASSPPGQGGFTGELFF; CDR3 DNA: TGTGCCAGCTCACCGCCGGGACAGGGAGGATTCACCGGGGAGCTGTTTTTT
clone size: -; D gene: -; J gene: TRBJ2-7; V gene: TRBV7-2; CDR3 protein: CASSLVREAAEQYF; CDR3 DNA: TGTGCCAGCAGCTTAGTGCGGGAAGCCGCGGAGCAGTACTTC
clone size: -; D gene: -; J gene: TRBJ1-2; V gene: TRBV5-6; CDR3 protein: CASSAGTDYGYTF; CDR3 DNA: TGTGCCAGCAGCGCGGGGACGGATTATGGCTACACCTTC
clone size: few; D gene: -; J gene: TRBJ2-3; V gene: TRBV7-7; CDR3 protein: CASSLGDSITDTQYF; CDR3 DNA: TGTGCTAGCAGCTTAGGGGACTCCATCACAGATACGCAGTATTTT
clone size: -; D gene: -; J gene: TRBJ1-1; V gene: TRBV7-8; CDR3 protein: CASSLEPRLGTEAFF; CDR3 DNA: TGTGCCAGCAGCTTAGAGCCCAGGCTGGGTACTGAAGCTTTCTTT
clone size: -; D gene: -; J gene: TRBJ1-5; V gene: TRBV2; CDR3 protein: CASSVTVHSNQPQHF; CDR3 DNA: TGTGCCAGCAGTGTGACAGTCCATAGCAATCAGCCCCAGCATTTT
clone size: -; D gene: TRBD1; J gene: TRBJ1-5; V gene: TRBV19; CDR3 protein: CASSRDRESNQPQHF; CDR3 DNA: TGTGCCAGTAGTAGGGACAGGGAGAGCAATCAGCCCCAGCATTTT